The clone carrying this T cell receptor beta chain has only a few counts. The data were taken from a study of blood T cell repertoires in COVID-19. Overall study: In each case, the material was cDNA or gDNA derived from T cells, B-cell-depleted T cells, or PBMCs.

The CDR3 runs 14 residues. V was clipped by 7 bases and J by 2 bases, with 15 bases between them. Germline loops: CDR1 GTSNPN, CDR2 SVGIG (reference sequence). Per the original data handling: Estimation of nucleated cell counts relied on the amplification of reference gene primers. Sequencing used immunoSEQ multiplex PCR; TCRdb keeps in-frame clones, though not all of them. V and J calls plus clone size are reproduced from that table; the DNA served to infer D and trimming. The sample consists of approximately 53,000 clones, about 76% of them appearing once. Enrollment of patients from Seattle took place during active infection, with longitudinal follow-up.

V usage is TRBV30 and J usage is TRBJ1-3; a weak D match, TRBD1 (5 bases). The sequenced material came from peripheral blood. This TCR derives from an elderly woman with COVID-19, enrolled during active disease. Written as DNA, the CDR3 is TGTGCCTCAGGGTCACGGGGGACTGGAAACACCATATATTTT. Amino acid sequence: CASGSRGTGNTIYF.